The 3 T cell receptor beta chains listed next were all sequenced from one sample in a study of CD8 T cells in ankylosing spondylitis. TCRdb passed the 5' RACE reads through MiXCR, listing each CDR3 protein once. The sample holds about 150,000 distinct CDR3 sequences; roughly 30% are singletons and the top ten take 5.5% to 7.5%. Material: synovial fluid, either unsorted or a sorted T cell fraction (not recorded which). These TCRs come from a male donor with ankylosing spondylitis.

The rearrangement uses TRBV6-5 and TRBJ2-1; D is unresolved. Germline CDR1 MNHEY, CDR2 SVGAGI. CDR3 length equals 11 residues. V gave up 5 bases and J gave up 7 bases, with 6 bases separating them. Written as DNA, the CDR3 is TGTGCCAGCAGTCGTGGAAATGAGCAGTTCTTC. It specifies CASSRGNEQFF.

This chain connects TRBV28 to TRBJ2-1, with 11 bases lining up with TRBD2. CDR1 and CDR2 (germline): MDHEN, SYDVKM. This CDR3 region has 15 residues. V dropped 6 bases and J dropped 2; count of bases not matched to a gene: 3. CDR3 coding DNA: TGTGCCAGCAGGTTACTAGCGGGAGCCTACAATGAGCAGTTCTTC. This sequence encodes CASRLLAGAYNEQFF.

The chain uses TRBV7-3 and TRBJ2-3; either TRBD1 or TRBD2 may fit D (5 bases each). V lost 1 base and J 2 bases, leaving 7 bases between the germline ends. Germline values: CDR1 SGHTA, CDR2 FQGTGA. The CDR3 runs 14 residues. The CDR3 region is CASSLRGNTDTQYF. CDR3 bases: TGTGCCAGCAGCTTAAGGGGGAACACAGATACGCAGTATTTT.